The sequence of this T cell receptor (beta chain) was determined in a study of blood T cell repertoires in COVID-19 (dated by TCRdb to the early 2020s). About the study as a whole: Collaborator samples came from the United States, Italy and Spain and covered acute and convalescent phases of COVID-19. The prospective study material was composed of cDNA or gDNA derived from T cells, B-cell-depleted T cells, or PBMCs. Subjects who had been exposed to COVID-19, were actively infected with it, or had recovered from it provided the deeply sampled blood TCRbeta repertoires that made up the dataset. The repertoires were made available in a free public database intended to serve as a resource for research on the immune response to SARS-CoV-2. The samples were drawn from the first 160 participants of the ongoing ImmuneRACE study and from 950 to 1,500 subjects provided by 6 global collaborators. Sample metadata almost always included a de-identified subject ID, COVID-19 status, age in years and sex. HLA class I and class II types, where available, came from metadata supplied by the sample provider rather than from assay-based typing.

From V the trimming removes 4 bases and from J it removes 6 bases, while the gene matches leave 5 bases of the junction unaccounted for. For CDR1 and CDR2, the germline V gene lists MGHRA and YSYEKL. The cysteine opens and the phenylalanine closes a CDR3 of 15 amino acids. The only DNA kept is the CDR3, 45 bases in frame from the first base. In the prospective study, participants were 18 to 89 years old, resided in about two dozen geographic areas of the United States, and were enrolled through a virtual design. In the prospective study, participants were assigned to cohorts based on the clinical history participants reported in a screening survey and a study questionnaire. Recovered participants in ImmuneRACE Cohort 3 were defined by two consecutive negative NP/OP PCR tests, clearance by a healthcare professional, or resolution of symptoms. In the prospective study, mobile phlebotomists collected whole blood, serum and a nasopharyngeal or oropharyngeal swab from each participant. Over a roughly 2-month period, participants in the prospective study had the option of providing additional blood draws and questionnaires. Blood samples from the prospective study were shipped frozen or at room temperature prior to DNA extraction.

Worth noting for this clone: Its antigen remains undetermined. No much larger clone exists at a distance of one base, and base qualities are not known.

TCRbeta CDR3 regions were amplified from genomic DNA using the immunoSEQ Assay, a bias-controlled multiplex PCR. On the study's bioinformatics: Within the assay, amplification of reference gene primers was used to estimate how many nucleated cells each sample contained. To quantify the absolute abundance of each unique TCRbeta CDR3 rearrangement, sequence reads were collapsed and filtered. For each sample, productive Simpson clonality was calculated as the square root of Simpson's diversity index over productive rearrangements. TCRdb took over this immuneACCESS table, retaining in-frame rearrangements with V and J assigned. Such tables are incomplete; in checked studies, under half of the missing clones stem from an unresolved V gene, and the remainder is unexplained. The V and J calls and the clone size are those of that table, but D and trimming were determined from the DNA. The sample table lists roughly 190,000 clones, roughly 84% of them with a count of one. The ten largest account for approximately 3% of the sample.

What the authors observed across the whole study: How much clinical and demographic metadata was included differed by source and by participant, and the metadata was provided uncurated.

This chain is built from TRBV4-1 and TRBJ2-1; TRBD1 agrees with 11 junctional bases. The sequenced sample was PBMCs or T cells enriched from blood (not recorded which). This sequence originates from a woman aged 25 to 39 who had recovered from COVID-19. CDR3 loop: CASSPGQGAVNEQFF. The bases are TGCGCCAGCAGCCCCGGACAGGGGGCGGTCAATGAGCAGTTCTTC.